This T cell receptor beta chain was sequenced in a study of blood T cells in healthy people across ages. The table lists this clonotype with many counts. Trimming removed 6 bases from V and 1 base from J, with 9 bases in between. In germline, CDR1 is SQVTM, CDR2 ANQGSEA. This CDR3 contains 12 residues. A J-beta primer mix and a sample-barcoded 5' primer were used in a second PCR of about 6 to 12 cycles. TCRdb ran MiXCR on the 5' RACE reads and lists one entry per CDR3 protein. The sample has hundreds of thousands of distinct CDR3 sequences, about a fifth seen once. The sequence derives from a man aged 70-80 years in good health. The sequenced sample consisted of blood. J is TRBJ1-2 and V is TRBV29-1; weak D call: TRBD1 (5 bases). As DNA, the CDR3 is TGCAGCGTGGACACCCTTAACTATGGCTACACCTTC. Encoded protein: CSVDTLNYGYTF.